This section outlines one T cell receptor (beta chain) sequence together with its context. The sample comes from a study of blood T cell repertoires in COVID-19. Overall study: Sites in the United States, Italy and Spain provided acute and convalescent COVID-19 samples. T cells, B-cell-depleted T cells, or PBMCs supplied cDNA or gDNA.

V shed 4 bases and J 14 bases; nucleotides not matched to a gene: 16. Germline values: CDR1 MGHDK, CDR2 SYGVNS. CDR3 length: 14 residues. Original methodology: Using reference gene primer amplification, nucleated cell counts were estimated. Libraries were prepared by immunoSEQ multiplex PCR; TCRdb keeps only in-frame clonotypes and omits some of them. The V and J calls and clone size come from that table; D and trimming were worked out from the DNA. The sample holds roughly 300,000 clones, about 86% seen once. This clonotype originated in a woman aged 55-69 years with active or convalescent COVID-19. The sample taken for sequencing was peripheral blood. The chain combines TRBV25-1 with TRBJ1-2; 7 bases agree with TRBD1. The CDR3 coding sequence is TGTGCCAGCAGTGTAGCGCTGATAGGGGACAGCCTGACCTTC. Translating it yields CASSVALIGDSLTF.